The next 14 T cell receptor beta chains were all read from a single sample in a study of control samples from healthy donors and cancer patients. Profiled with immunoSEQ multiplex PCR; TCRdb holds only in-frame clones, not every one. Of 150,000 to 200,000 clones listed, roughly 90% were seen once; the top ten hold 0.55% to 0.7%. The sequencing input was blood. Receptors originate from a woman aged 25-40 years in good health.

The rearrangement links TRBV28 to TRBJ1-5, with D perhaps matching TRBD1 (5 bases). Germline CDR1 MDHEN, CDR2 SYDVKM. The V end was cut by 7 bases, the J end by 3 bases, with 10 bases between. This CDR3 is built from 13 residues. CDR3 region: CASTGVNNQPQHF. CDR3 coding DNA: TGTGCCAGCACGGGGGTTAACAATCAGCCCCAGCATTTT. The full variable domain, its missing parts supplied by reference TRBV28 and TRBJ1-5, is DVKVTQSSRYLVKRTGEKVFLECVQDMDHENMFWYRQDPGLGLRLIYFSYDVKMKEKGDIPEGYSVSREKKERFSLILESASTNQTSMYLCASTGVNNQPQHFGDGTRLSIL.

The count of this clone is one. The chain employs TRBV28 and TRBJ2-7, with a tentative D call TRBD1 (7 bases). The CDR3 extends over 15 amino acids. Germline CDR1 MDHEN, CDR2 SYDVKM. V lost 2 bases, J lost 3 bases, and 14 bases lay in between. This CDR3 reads CASSLAGTVVYEQYF. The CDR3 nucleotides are TGTGCCAGCAGTTTAGCGGGGACAGTTGTCTACGAGCAGTACTTC.

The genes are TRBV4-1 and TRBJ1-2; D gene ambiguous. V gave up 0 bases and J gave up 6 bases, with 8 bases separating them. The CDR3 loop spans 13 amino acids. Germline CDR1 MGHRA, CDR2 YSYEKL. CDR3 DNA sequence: TGCGCCAGCAGCCAAGACCGGGTTCATGGCTACACCTTC. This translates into CASSQDRVHGYTF.

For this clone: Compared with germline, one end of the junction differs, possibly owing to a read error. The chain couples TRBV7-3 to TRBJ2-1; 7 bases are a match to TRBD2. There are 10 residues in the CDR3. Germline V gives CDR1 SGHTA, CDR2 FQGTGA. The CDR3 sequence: CASSLTSGLF. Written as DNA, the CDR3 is TGTGCCAGCAGCTTAACTAGCGGGCTCTTC.

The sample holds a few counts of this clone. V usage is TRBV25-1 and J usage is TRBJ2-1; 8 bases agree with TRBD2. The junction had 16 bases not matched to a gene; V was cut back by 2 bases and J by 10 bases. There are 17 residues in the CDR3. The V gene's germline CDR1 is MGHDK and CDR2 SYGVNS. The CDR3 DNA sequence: TGTGCCAGCAGTGAAGGGTCTATAGCGGGACATCGACCGGAGCAGTTCTTC. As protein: CASSEGSIAGHRPEQFF.

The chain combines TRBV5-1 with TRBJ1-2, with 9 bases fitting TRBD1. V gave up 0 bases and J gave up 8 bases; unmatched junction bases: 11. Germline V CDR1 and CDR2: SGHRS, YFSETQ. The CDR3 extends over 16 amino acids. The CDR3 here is CASSLGDRVVTGGYTF. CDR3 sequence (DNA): TGCGCCAGCAGCTTGGGGGACAGGGTTGTTACGGGCGGCTACACCTTC.

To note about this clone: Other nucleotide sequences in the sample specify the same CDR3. The CDR3 region is CASSFTGVGQPQHF. Here the CDR3 DNA reads TGTGCCAGCAGTTTTACAGGGGTAGGTCAGCCCCAGCATTTT. The gene calls are TRBV28 and TRBJ1-5; 7 bases are shared with TRBD1. CDR1 and CDR2 from the germline V gene are MDHEN and SYDVKM. This CDR3 comprises 14 residues. V shed 3 bases, J shed 6 bases, and the junction held 5 bases outside the gene matches.

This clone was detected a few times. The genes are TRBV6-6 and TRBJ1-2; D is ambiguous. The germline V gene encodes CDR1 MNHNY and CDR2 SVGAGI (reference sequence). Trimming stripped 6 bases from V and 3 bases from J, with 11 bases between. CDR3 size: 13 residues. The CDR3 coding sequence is TGTGCCAGCAGCCCCGACGGATACTATGGCTACACCTTC. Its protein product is CASSPDGYYGYTF.

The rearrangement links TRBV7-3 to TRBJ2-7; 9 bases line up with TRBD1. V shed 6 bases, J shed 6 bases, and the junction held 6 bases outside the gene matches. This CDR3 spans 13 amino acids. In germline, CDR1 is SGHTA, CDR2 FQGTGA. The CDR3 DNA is TGTGCCAGCAGGAAAACAGGGGGCAGCGAGCAGTACTTC. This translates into CASRKTGGSEQYF.

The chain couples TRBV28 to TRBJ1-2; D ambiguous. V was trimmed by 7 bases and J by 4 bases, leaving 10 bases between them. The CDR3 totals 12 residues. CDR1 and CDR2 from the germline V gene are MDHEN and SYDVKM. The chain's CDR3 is CASNPAVYGYTF. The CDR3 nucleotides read TGTGCCAGCAACCCGGCGGTCTATGGCTACACCTTC.

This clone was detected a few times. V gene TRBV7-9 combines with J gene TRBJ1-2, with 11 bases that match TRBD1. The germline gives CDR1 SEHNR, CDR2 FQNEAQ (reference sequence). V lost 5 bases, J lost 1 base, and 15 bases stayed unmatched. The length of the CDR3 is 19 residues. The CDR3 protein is CASSVGAKRTGGVNYGYTF. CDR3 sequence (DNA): TGTGCCAGCAGCGTCGGGGCTAAACGGACAGGGGGCGTTAACTATGGCTACACCTTC.

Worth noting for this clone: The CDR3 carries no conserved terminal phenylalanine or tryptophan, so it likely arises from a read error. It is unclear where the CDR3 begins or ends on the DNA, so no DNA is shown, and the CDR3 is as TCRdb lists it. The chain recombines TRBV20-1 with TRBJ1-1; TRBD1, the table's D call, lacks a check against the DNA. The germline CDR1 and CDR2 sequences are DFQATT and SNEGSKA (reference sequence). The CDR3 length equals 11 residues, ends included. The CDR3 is CSASGDRILRL.

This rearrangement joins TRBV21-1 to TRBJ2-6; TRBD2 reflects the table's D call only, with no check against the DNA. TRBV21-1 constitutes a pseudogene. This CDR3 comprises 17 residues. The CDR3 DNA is TGTGCCAGCAGCTCCCGAGCTTGCTACCCTGGGGCCAACGTCCTGACTTTC. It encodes CASSSRACYPGANVLTF.

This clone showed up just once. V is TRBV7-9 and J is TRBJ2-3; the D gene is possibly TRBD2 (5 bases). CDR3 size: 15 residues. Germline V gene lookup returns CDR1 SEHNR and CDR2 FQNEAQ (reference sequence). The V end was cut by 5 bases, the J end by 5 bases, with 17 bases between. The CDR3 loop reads CASSPRGGSGDTQYF. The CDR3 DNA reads TGTGCCAGCAGCCCTCGTGGTGGGAGTGGAGATACGCAGTATTTT.